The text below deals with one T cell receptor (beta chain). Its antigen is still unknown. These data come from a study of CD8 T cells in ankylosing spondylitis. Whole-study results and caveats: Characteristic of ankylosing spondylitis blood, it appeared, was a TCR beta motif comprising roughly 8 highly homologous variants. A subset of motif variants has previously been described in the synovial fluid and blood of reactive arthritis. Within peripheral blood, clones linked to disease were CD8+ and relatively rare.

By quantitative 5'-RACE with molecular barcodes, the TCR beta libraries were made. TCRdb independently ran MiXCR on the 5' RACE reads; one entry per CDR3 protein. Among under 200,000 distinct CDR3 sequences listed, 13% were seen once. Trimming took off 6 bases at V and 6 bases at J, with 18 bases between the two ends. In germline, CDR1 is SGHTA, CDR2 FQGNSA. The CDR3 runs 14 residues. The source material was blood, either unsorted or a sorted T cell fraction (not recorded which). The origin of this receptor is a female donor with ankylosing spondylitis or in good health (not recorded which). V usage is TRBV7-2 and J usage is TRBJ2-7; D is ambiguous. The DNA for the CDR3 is TGTGCCAGCAGTCCGGAGTTGGCAGTTCGCGAGCAGTACTTC. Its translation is CASSPELAVREQYF.